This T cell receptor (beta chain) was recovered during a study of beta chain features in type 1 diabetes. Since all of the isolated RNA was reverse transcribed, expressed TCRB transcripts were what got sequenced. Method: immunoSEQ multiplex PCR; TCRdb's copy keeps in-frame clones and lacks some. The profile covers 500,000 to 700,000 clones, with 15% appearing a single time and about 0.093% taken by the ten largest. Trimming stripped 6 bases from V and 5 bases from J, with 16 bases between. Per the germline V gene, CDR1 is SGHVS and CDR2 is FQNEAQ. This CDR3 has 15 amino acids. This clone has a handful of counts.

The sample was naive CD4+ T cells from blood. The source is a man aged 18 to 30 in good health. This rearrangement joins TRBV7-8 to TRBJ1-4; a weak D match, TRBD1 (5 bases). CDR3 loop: CASRSRGELNEKLFF. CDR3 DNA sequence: TGTGCCAGCAGATCAAGGGGCGAATTAAATGAAAAACTGTTTTTT.